This is a list of T cell receptor beta chains from one sample in a study of shared clonotypes between healthy human individuals. The data were produced by immunoSEQ multiplex PCR, yet TCRdb's version contains in-frame clones alone and is incomplete. This sample has over 2 million clones, with less than 95% found just once. Sample: naive CD4+ T cells from PBMCs. These receptors were obtained from a man younger than 35 in good health. Some clones in this sample may be carry-over from other donors' samples. Each CDR3 is given with its conserved first and last residue. Fields, in order: V gene, CDR3 protein.

>TRBV5-1
CASSAEGAANEKLFF
>TRBV25-1
CASSTGGTINYEQFF
>TRBV28
CASSSPGQGNYEQYF
>TRBV9
CASSASTRGGNTIYF
>TRBV7-8
CASSLFGRASNQPQHF
>TRBV7-2
CASSSASGRADTQYF
>TRBV20-1
CSAEGLEQFF
>TRBV5-6
CASSRQERDEQYF
>TRBV7-6
CASSLVAGGADTQYF
>TRBV7-9
CASSLEPGELFF
>TRBV27
CASSDRGGLQPQHF
>TRBV7-9
CASSFLGQGLEAFF
>TRBV28
CASSSPAALEQYF
>TRBV9
CASSAPGTGGPTGELFF
>TRBV4-3
CASSQAGPGEQYF
>TRBV28
CASLAGPVDTQYF
>TRBV7-2
CASSLASGQAAYEQYF
>TRBV10-3
CAISDPAGGTEAFF
>TRBV28
CASSSTGNGGTLFF
>TRBV29-1
CSVGWRTGDKQYF
>TRBV7-9
CASSPLHASRISEQYF
>TRBV5-1
CASSGSYEQYF
>TRBV5-1
CASSLAVGQGHEEQFF
>TRBV6-6
CASGDRGYEQYF
>TRBV7-3
CASSLQGTGSTDTQYF
>TRBV19
CASSPVGGGNTEAFF
>TRBV28
CASSGGGSDNTEAFF
>TRBV2
CASRPDRVEQYF
>TRBV9
CASSVRQSSYNEQFF
>TRBV19
CASSILAGATGELFF
>TRBV15
CATSRAPTDTQYF
>TRBV5-1
CASSPNAGLPRDEQFF
>TRBV5-4
CASSPRQARVSGELFF
>TRBV4-3
CASSHSTATGRAEAFF
>TRBV27
CASSERGTQYF
>TRBV30
CASPTGRDGGGTEAFF
>TRBV5-1
CASSLVRNSYQETQYF
>TRBV7-6
CASSLTSTSGSRNEQFF
>TRBV7-9
CASSLEENTEAFF
>TRBV19
CASSIPAEGLYGYTF